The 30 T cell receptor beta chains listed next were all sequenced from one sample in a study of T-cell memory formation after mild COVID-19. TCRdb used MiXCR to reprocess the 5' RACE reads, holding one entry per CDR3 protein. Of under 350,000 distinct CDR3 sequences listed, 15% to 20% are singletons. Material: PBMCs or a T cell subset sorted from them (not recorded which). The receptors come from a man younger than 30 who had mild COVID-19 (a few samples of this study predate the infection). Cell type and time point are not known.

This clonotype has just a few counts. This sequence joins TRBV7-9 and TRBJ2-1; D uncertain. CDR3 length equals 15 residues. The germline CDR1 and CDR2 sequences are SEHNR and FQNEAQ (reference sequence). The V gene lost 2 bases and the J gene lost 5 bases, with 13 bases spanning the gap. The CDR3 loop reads CASSLSSQGHNEQFF. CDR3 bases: TGTGCCAGCAGCTTATCCTCGCAAGGACACAATGAGCAGTTCTTC.

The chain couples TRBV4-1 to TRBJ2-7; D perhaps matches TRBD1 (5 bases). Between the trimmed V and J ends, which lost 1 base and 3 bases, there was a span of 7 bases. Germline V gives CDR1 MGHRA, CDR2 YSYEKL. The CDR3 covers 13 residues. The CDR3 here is CASSQARGYEQYF. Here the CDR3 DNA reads TGCGCCAGCAGCCAAGCTAGGGGCTACGAGCAGTACTTC.

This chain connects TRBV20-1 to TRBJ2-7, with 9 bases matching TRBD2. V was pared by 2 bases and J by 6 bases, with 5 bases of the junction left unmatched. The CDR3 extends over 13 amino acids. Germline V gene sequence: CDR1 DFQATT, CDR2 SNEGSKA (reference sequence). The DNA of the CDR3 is TGCAGTGCTAGATCTGGACTAGCGCCCGAGCAGTACGTC. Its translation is CSARSGLAPEQYV.

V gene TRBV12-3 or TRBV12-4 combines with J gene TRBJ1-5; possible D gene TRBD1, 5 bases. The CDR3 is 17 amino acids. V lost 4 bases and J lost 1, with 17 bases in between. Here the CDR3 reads CASSSARQGSSNQPQHF. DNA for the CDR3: TGTGCCAGCAGTTCCGCACGTCAGGGCTCGAGCAATCAGCCCCAGCATTTT.

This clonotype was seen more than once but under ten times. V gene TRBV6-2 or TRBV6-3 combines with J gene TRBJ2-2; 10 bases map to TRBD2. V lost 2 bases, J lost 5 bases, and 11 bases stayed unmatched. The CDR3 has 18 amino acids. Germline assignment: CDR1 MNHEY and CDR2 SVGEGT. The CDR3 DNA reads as TGTGCCAGCAGTTACCAGCCTAGCGGGGGTTCCAGGACCGGGGAGCTGTTTTTT. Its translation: CASSYQPSGGSRTGELFF.

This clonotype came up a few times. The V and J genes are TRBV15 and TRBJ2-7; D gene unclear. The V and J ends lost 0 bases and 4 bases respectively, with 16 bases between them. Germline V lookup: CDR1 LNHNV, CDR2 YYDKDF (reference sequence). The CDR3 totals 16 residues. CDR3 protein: CATSRDPPQAAYEQYF. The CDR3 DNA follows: TGTGCCACCAGCAGAGATCCTCCGCAGGCGGCGTACGAGCAGTACTTC.

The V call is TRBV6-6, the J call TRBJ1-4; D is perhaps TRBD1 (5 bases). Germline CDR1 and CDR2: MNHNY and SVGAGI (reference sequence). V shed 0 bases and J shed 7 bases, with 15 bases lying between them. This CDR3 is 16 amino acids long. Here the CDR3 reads CASSYSRGVGGEKLFF. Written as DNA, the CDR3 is TGTGCCAGCAGTTACTCGAGAGGGGTCGGGGGTGAAAAACTGTTTTTT.

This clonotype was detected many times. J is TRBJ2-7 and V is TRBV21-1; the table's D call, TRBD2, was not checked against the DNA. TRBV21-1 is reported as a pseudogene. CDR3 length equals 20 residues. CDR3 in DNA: TGTGCCAGCAGCAAAGGGGACCCGGGACTAGCGGGGGGGAGCTCCTACGAGCAGTACGTC. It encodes CASSKGDPGLAGGSSYEQYV.

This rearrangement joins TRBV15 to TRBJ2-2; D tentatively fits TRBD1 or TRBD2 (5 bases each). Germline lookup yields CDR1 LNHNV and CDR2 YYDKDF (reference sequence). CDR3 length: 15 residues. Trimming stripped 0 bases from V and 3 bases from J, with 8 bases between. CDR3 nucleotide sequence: TGTGCCACCAGCAGAGAAGGGACCGACACCGGGGAGCTGTTTTTT. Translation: CATSREGTDTGELFF.

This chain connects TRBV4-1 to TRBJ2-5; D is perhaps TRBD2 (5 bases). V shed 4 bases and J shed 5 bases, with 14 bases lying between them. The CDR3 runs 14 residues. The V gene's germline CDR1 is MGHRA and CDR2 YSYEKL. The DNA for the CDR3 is TGCGCCAGCAGCCGTGTCGGGGTAGGGGAGACCCAGTACTTC. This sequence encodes CASSRVGVGETQYF.

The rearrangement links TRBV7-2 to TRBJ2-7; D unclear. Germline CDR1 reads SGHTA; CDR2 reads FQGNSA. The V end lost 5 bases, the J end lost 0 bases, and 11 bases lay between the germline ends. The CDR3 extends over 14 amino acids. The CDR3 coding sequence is TGTGCCAGCAGCCGGACCTTAAGCTCCTACGAGCAGTACTTC. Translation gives CASSRTLSSYEQYF.

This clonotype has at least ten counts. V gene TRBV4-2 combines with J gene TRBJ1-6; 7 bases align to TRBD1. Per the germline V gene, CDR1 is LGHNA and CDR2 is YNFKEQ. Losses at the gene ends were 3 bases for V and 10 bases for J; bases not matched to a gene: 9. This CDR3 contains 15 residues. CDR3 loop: CASSHKQGPESPLHF. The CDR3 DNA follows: TGTGCCAGCAGCCACAAACAGGGGCCTGAGTCACCCCTCCACTTT.

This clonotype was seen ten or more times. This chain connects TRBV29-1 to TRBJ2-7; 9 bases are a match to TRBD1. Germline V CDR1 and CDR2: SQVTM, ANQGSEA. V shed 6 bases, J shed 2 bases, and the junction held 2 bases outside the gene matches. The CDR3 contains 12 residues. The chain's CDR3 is CSVGQGTYEQYF. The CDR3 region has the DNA TGCAGCGTCGGACAGGGGACCTACGAGCAGTACTTC.

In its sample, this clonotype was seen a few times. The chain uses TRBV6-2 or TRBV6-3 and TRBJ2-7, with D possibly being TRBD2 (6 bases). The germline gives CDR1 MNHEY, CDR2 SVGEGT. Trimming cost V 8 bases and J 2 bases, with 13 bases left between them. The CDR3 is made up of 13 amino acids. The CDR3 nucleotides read TGTGCCAGCGCGCGGGACGCGACCTACGAGCAGTACTTC. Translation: CASARDATYEQYF.

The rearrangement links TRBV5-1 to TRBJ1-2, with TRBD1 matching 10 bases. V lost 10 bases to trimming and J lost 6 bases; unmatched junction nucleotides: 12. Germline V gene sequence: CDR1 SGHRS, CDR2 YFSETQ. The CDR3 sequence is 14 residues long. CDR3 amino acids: CADDRGLQTDGYTF. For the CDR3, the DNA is TGCGCCGACGACAGGGGGCTACAAACTGATGGCTACACCTTC.

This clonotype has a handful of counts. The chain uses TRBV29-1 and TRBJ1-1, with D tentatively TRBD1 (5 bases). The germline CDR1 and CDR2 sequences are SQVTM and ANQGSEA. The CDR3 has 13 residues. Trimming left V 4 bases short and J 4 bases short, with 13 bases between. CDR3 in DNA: TGCAGCGTTGTGGGGGGGACGGGCACTGAAGCTTTCTTT. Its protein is CSVVGGTGTEAFF.

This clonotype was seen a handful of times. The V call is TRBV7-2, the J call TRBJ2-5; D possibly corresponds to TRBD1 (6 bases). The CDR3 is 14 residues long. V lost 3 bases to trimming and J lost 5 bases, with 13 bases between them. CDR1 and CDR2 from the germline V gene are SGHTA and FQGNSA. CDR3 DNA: TGTGCCAGCAGCTTCAATCAGGGGCGGGAGACCCAGTACTTC. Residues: CASSFNQGRETQYF.

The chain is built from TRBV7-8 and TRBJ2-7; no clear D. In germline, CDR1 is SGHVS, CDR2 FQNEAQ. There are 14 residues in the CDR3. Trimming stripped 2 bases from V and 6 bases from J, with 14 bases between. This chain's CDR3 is CASSLPGPFGEQYV. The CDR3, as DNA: TGTGCCAGCAGCTTACCAGGACCGTTTGGCGAGCAGTACGTC.

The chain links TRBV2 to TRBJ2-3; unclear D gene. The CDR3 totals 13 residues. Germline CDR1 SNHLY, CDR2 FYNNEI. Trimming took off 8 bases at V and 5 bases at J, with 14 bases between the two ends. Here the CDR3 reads CASLSPSGDTQYF. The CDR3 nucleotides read TGTGCCAGCCTGTCTCCATCGGGAGATACGCAGTATTTT.

CDR3 bases: TGTGCCATCAGTGGTCGGACAGGGGAGATTGGGACAGATACGCAGTATTTT. Translated: CAISGRTGEIGTDTQYF. The V gene is TRBV10-3, the J gene TRBJ2-3; TRBD1 matches at 9 bases. V lost 4 bases and J lost 3; bases outside the gene matches: 11. Germline loops: CDR1 ENHRY, CDR2 SYGVKD. CDR3 size: 17 residues.

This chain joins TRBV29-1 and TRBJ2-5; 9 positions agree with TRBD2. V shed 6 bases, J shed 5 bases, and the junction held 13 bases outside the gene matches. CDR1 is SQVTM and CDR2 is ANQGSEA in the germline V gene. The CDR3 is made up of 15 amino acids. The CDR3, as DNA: TGCAGCGTAGACCGCGGGGGGGAACGCCGGGAGACCCAGTACTTC. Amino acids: CSVDRGGERRETQYF.

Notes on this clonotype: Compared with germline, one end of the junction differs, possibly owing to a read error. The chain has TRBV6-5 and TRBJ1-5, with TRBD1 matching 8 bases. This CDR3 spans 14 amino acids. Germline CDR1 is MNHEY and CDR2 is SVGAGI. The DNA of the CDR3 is TGTGCCAGCAGTAAGCAGACAGGGGATCAGCCCAAGCATTTT. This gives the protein CASSKQTGDQPKHF.

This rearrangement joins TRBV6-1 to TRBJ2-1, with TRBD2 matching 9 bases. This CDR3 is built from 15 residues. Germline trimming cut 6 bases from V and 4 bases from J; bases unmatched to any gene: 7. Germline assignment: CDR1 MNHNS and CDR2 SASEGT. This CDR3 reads CASSDLAGAYNEQFF. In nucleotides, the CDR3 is TGTGCCAGCAGCGACTTAGCGGGGGCGTACAATGAGCAGTTCTTC.

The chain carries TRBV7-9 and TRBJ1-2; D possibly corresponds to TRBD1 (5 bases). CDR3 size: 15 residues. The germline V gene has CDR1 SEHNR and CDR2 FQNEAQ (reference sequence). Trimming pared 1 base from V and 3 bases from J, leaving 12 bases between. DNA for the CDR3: TGTGCCAGCAGCTTAGGGGGGGACGGGGACTATGGCTACACCTTC. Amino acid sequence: CASSLGGDGDYGYTF.

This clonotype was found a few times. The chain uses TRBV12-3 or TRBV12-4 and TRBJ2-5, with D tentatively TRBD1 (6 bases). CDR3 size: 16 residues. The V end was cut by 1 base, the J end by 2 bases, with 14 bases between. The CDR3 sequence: CASSLVFWGPQETQYF. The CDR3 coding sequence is TGTGCCAGCAGTTTAGTTTTCTGGGGGCCACAAGAGACCCAGTACTTC.

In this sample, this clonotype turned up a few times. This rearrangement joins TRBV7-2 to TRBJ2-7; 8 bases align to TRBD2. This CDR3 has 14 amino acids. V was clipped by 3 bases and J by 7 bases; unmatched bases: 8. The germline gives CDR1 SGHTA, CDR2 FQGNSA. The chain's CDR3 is CASSFGVGTREQYF. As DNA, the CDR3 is TGTGCCAGCAGCTTTGGTGTGGGGACTAGGGAGCAGTACTTC.

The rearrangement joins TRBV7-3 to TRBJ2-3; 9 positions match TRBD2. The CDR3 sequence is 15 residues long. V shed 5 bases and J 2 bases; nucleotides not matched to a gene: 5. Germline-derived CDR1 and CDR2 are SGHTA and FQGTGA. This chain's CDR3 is CASSRSGGFTDTQYF. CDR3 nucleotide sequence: TGTGCCAGCAGCCGCAGCGGGGGGTTCACAGATACGCAGTATTTT.

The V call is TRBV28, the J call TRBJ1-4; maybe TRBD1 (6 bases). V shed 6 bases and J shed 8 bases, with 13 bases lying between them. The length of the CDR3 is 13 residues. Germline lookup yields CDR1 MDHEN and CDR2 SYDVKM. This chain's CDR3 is CASRGGAGEKLFF. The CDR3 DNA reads TGTGCCAGCAGGGGGGGCGCCGGGGAAAAACTGTTTTTT.

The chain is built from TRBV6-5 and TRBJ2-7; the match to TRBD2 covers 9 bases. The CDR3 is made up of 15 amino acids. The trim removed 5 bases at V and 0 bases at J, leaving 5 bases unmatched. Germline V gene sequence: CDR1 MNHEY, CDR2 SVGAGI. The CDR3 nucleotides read TGTGCCAGCAGTCATAGCGGGGGCAACTCCTACGAGCAGTACTTC. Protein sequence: CASSHSGGNSYEQYF.

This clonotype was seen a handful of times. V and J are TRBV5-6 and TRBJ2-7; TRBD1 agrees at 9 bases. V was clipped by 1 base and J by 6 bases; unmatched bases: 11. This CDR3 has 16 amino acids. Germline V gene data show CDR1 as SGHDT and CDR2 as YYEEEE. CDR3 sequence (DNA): TGTGCCAGCAGCTTGAGTGGGACAGGGATCTGGCTCGAGCAGTACGTC. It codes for CASSLSGTGIWLEQYV.